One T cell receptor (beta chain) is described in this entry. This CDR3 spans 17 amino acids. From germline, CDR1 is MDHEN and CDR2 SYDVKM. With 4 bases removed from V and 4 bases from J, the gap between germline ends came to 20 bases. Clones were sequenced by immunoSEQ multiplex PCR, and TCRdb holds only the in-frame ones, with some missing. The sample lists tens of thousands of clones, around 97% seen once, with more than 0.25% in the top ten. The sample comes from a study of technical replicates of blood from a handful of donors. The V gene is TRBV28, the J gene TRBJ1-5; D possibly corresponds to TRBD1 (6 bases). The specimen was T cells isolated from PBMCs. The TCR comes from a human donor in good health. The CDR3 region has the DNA TGTGCCAGCAGTTCCCCTTGGGAGGGGGGAGCTAATCAGCCCCAGCATTTT. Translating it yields CASSSPWEGGANQPQHF.